These T cell receptor beta chains were read from a single sample in a study of cytomegalovirus exposure and HLA in healthy donors. The table came from immunoSEQ multiplex PCR; TCRdb's copy has only in-frame clones and leaves some out. The table lists roughly 150,000 clones, roughly 68% of them singletons. The sample taken for sequencing was PBMCs. The source is a man aged 30-40 years in good health and CMV-seropositive. Each CDR3 is given with its conserved first and last residue. The D gene is left open where the match is weak. The size of a clone is reported for some rows only, either as once, few or many, or as a class for expanded clones.

CDR3aa: CATAGGVGTDTQYF
CDR3nt: TGTGCCACCGCTGGAGGGGTTGGGACAGATACGCAGTATTTT
j_gene: TRBJ2-3
abundance: NA
v_gene: TRBV10-3
d_gene: NA

CDR3aa: CASSLAAGLSYGYTF
CDR3nt: TGTGCCAGCAGCTTGGCCGCAGGGTTAAGCTATGGCTACACCTTC
j_gene: TRBJ1-2
abundance: NA
v_gene: TRBV5-5
d_gene: NA

CDR3aa: CASTSIGASYNEQFF
CDR3nt: TGTGCCAGCACCTCAATTGGGGCTTCCTACAATGAGCAGTTCTTC
j_gene: TRBJ2-1
abundance: NA
v_gene: TRBV6-6
d_gene: NA

CDR3aa: CASSPGQGSGYTF
CDR3nt: TGTGCCAGCAGCCCGGGACAGGGGTCTGGCTACACCTTC
j_gene: TRBJ1-2
abundance: NA
v_gene: TRBV28
d_gene: TRBD1

CDR3aa: CASSLDPTAYEQYF
CDR3nt: TGTGCCAGCAGCTTAGATCCGACAGCTTACGAGCAGTACTTC
j_gene: TRBJ2-7
abundance: NA
v_gene: TRBV11-3
d_gene: NA

CDR3aa: CASSGTIEGYSNQPQHF
CDR3nt: TGTGCCAGCAGTGGTACAATCGAGGGTTATAGCAATCAGCCCCAGCATTTT
j_gene: TRBJ1-5
abundance: NA
v_gene: TRBV6-1
d_gene: NA

CDR3aa: CASTLKGGRVAGELFF
CDR3nt: TGTGCCAGCACGCTAAAGGGCGGGAGGGTTGCCGGGGAGCTGTTTTTT
j_gene: TRBJ2-2
abundance: NA
v_gene: TRBV2
d_gene: TRBD2

CDR3aa: CASSDYYEQYF
CDR3nt: TGTGCCAGCAGTGATTACTACGAGCAGTACTTC
j_gene: TRBJ2-7
abundance: NA
v_gene: TRBV6-1
d_gene: NA

CDR3aa: CASSLSGTGRETQYF
CDR3nt: TGTGCCAGCAGCTTATCAGGGACAGGGCGCGAGACCCAGTACTTC
j_gene: TRBJ2-5
abundance: NA
v_gene: TRBV7-3
d_gene: TRBD1

CDR3aa: CASSPIGPATTNEKLFF
CDR3nt: TGTGCCAGCAGCCCTATTGGGCCAGCCACAACTAATGAAAAACTGTTTTTT
j_gene: TRBJ1-4
abundance: few
v_gene: TRBV9
d_gene: NA

CDR3aa: CASGLATGGRTGELFF
CDR3nt: TGTGCTAGTGGTTTGGCGACAGGGGGCCGCACCGGGGAGCTGTTTTTT
j_gene: TRBJ2-2
abundance: NA
v_gene: TRBV12-5
d_gene: TRBD1

CDR3aa: CASSFHQAGDAYEQYF
CDR3nt: TGTGCCAGCAGTTTCCATCAAGCGGGAGACGCCTACGAGCAGTACTTC
j_gene: TRBJ2-7
abundance: NA
v_gene: TRBV28
d_gene: TRBD2

CDR3aa: CATLGLLNYGYTF
CDR3nt: TGTGCCACCCTGGGACTCCTGAACTATGGCTACACCTTC
j_gene: TRBJ1-2
abundance: NA
v_gene: TRBV7-9
d_gene: NA

CDR3aa: CASSKQGLQYF
CDR3nt: TGTGCCAGCAGTAAACAGGGACTACAGTACTTC
j_gene: TRBJ2-7
abundance: once
v_gene: TRBV11-3
d_gene: NA

CDR3aa: CAWAGIAGGDTQYF
CDR3nt: TGTGCCTGGGCCGGGATTGCGGGGGGGGATACGCAGTATTTT
j_gene: TRBJ2-3
abundance: NA
v_gene: TRBV30
d_gene: TRBD2

CDR3aa: CASSIGNRVGGNEQFF
CDR3nt: TGTGCCAGTAGTATAGGGAACAGGGTGGGCGGCAATGAGCAGTTCTTC
j_gene: TRBJ2-1
abundance: NA
v_gene: TRBV19
d_gene: NA

CDR3aa: CASSNQRGQLPFSYNSPLHF
CDR3nt: TGTGCCAGCAGCAATCAGCGCGGACAGCTCCCTTTCTCCTATAATTCACCCCTCCACTTT
j_gene: TRBJ1-6
abundance: NA
v_gene: TRBV28
d_gene: NA

CDR3aa: CASTTGGPRTGEQYF
CDR3nt: TGTGCCAGCACTACCGGAGGGCCTAGGACAGGCGAGCAGTACTTC
j_gene: TRBJ2-7
abundance: NA
v_gene: TRBV28
d_gene: NA

CDR3aa: CASSLWTSRFRETQYF
CDR3nt: TGTGCCAGCAGCCTTTGGACTAGCCGGTTCCGAGAGACCCAGTACTTC
j_gene: TRBJ2-5
abundance: NA
v_gene: TRBV5-4
d_gene: TRBD2

CDR3aa: CASSYLASGRTDTQYF
CDR3nt: TGTGCCAGCAGTTACTTGGCTAGCGGACGCACAGATACGCAGTATTTT
j_gene: TRBJ2-3
abundance: NA
v_gene: TRBV6-5
d_gene: TRBD2

CDR3aa: CAWSVLRRGQPQHF
CDR3nt: TGTGCCTGGAGTGTACTTCGCCGGGGGCAGCCCCAGCATTTT
j_gene: TRBJ1-5
abundance: NA
v_gene: TRBV30
d_gene: NA

CDR3aa: CASSLGQGLGDTQYF
CDR3nt: TGTGCCAGCAGCTTGGGACAGGGGTTGGGAGATACGCAGTATTTT
j_gene: TRBJ2-3
abundance: NA
v_gene: TRBV11-3
d_gene: TRBD1

CDR3aa: CASSVGPGLAGTSRTDTQYF
CDR3nt: TGTGCCAGCAGCGTAGGCCCCGGACTAGCGGGTACTAGCCGCACAGATACGCAGTATTTT
j_gene: TRBJ2-3
abundance: once
v_gene: TRBV9
d_gene: TRBD2

CDR3aa: CASSNHARDFSYEQYF
CDR3nt: TGTGCCAGCAGCAACCACGCCCGGGACTTCTCCTACGAGCAGTACTTC
j_gene: TRBJ2-7
abundance: once
v_gene: TRBV11-2
d_gene: NA

CDR3aa: CASSFRGTGELFF
CDR3nt: TGTGCCAGCAGTTTCAGGGGCACCGGGGAGCTGTTTTTT
j_gene: TRBJ2-2
abundance: NA
v_gene: TRBV27
d_gene: NA

CDR3aa: CASSHGTGGAWNEQYF
CDR3nt: TGTGCCAGCAGCCATGGGACAGGGGGCGCGTGGAACGAGCAGTACTTC
j_gene: TRBJ2-7
abundance: NA
v_gene: TRBV4-2
d_gene: TRBD1

CDR3aa: CASSYWGTETEKLFF
CDR3nt: TGTGCCAGCAGCTACTGGGGGACAGAAACGGAAAAACTGTTTTTT
j_gene: TRBJ1-4
abundance: NA
v_gene: TRBV7-9
d_gene: TRBD1

CDR3aa: CASSQRDNPSEKLFF
CDR3nt: TGTGCCAGCAGCCAACGGGACAACCCCTCGGAAAAACTGTTTTTT
j_gene: TRBJ1-4
abundance: NA
v_gene: TRBV4-2
d_gene: NA

CDR3aa: CASSPGTGYLSNQPQHF
CDR3nt: TGTGCCAGCTCACCCGGGACAGGGTATTTGAGCAATCAGCCCCAGCATTTT
j_gene: TRBJ1-5
abundance: NA
v_gene: TRBV18
d_gene: TRBD1

CDR3aa: CASSLGQGGNQPQHF
CDR3nt: TGCGCCAGCAGCTTGGGGCAGGGGGGAAATCAGCCCCAGCATTTT
j_gene: TRBJ1-5
abundance: NA
v_gene: TRBV5-1
d_gene: TRBD1

CDR3aa: CATSRGTSGTDTQYF
CDR3nt: TGTGCCACCAGCAGGGGGACTAGCGGGACAGATACGCAGTATTTT
j_gene: TRBJ2-3
abundance: NA
v_gene: TRBV15
d_gene: TRBD2

CDR3aa: CASSVASGAGANVLTF
CDR3nt: TGTGCCAGCAGCGTAGCGTCAGGGGCTGGGGCCAACGTCCTGACTTTC
j_gene: TRBJ2-6
abundance: NA
v_gene: TRBV9
d_gene: NA

CDR3aa: CASSTGSNQPQHF
CDR3nt: TGTGCCAGCAGTACAGGGAGCAATCAGCCCCAGCATTTT
j_gene: TRBJ1-5
abundance: NA
v_gene: TRBV6-4
d_gene: NA

CDR3aa: CASSLSIYEQYF
CDR3nt: TGTGCCAGCAGTTTGTCTATCTACGAGCAGTACTTC
j_gene: TRBJ2-7
abundance: NA
v_gene: TRBV28
d_gene: NA

CDR3aa: CASSEGTGSYNEQFF
CDR3nt: TGTGCCAGCAGTGAAGGCACGGGCTCCTACAATGAGCAGTTCTTC
j_gene: TRBJ2-1
abundance: NA
v_gene: TRBV6-1
d_gene: NA

CDR3aa: CASSLSGTASTIYF
CDR3nt: TGTGCCAGCAGTTTATCGGGGACAGCCTCGACCATATATTTT
j_gene: TRBJ1-3
abundance: NA
v_gene: TRBV27
d_gene: TRBD1

CDR3aa: CASSLSTVSSYEQYF
CDR3nt: TGTGCCAGCAGCTTATCCACGGTGAGCTCCTACGAGCAGTACTTC
j_gene: TRBJ2-7
abundance: once
v_gene: TRBV7-9
d_gene: NA

CDR3aa: CATPSSEGGNSPLHF
CDR3nt: TGTGCCACCCCCTCGTCAGAGGGAGGAAATTCACCCCTCCACTTT
j_gene: TRBJ1-6
abundance: few
v_gene: TRBV11-2
d_gene: NA

CDR3aa: CASSTNSYEQYF
CDR3nt: TGTGCCAGTAGTACCAACTCCTACGAGCAGTACTTC
j_gene: TRBJ2-7
abundance: NA
v_gene: TRBV19
d_gene: NA

CDR3aa: CASSLSQRNEQFF
CDR3nt: TGTGCCAGCAGCTTAAGTCAGCGCAATGAGCAGTTCTTC
j_gene: TRBJ2-1
abundance: NA
v_gene: TRBV7-3
d_gene: NA

CDR3aa: CASSYAQGADWPQHF
CDR3nt: TGTGCCAGCAGTTACGCGCAGGGGGCCGATTGGCCCCAGCATTTT
j_gene: TRBJ1-5
abundance: NA
v_gene: TRBV6-5
d_gene: TRBD1

CDR3aa: CASSRQGEGADTQYF
CDR3nt: TGCGCCAGCAGCCGACAGGGGGAGGGGGCAGATACGCAGTATTTT
j_gene: TRBJ2-3
abundance: few
v_gene: TRBV4-1
d_gene: TRBD1

CDR3aa: CASSFAQGNEQYF
CDR3nt: TGTGCCAGCAGCTTCGCCCAGGGAAACGAGCAGTACTTC
j_gene: TRBJ2-7
abundance: NA
v_gene: TRBV7-9
d_gene: NA

CDR3aa: CASSNGQDYNEQFF
CDR3nt: TGCGCCAGCAGCAACGGACAGGACTACAATGAGCAGTTCTTC
j_gene: TRBJ2-1
abundance: NA
v_gene: TRBV5-1
d_gene: TRBD1

CDR3aa: CASSLASDIPYGYTF
CDR3nt: TGTGCCAGCAGCTTGGCTTCGGACATACCCTATGGCTACACCTTC
j_gene: TRBJ1-2
abundance: NA
v_gene: TRBV5-4
d_gene: NA

CDR3aa: CASSRDRSTDTQYF
CDR3nt: TGTGCCAGCAGCAGGGACAGGAGCACAGATACGCAGTATTTT
j_gene: TRBJ2-3
abundance: few
v_gene: TRBV7-8
d_gene: TRBD1

CDR3aa: CASSFGQREQFF
CDR3nt: TGTGCCAGCAGCTTTGGGCAAAGGGAGCAGTTCTTC
j_gene: TRBJ2-1
abundance: NA
v_gene: TRBV7-9
d_gene: NA

CDR3aa: CASSPQLAGVHAGELFF
CDR3nt: TGTGCCAGCAGTCCACAATTAGCGGGAGTGCACGCCGGGGAGCTGTTTTTT
j_gene: TRBJ2-2
abundance: NA
v_gene: TRBV27
d_gene: TRBD2

CDR3aa: CASSQDLGAGGSYNEQFF
CDR3nt: TGTGCCAGCAGCCAAGATCTTGGAGCGGGAGGTTCCTACAATGAGCAGTTCTTC
j_gene: TRBJ2-1
abundance: once
v_gene: TRBV4-2
d_gene: TRBD2

CDR3aa: CASRPAGEWGKNIQYF
CDR3nt: TGTGCCAGCAGACCAGCGGGAGAGTGGGGCAAAAACATTCAGTACTTC
j_gene: TRBJ2-4
abundance: NA
v_gene: TRBV4-2
d_gene: TRBD2

CDR3aa: CASSPTGNLGNTIYF
CDR3nt: TGTGCCAGCAGTCCTACAGGAAACCTAGGAAACACCATATATTTT
j_gene: TRBJ1-3
abundance: NA
v_gene: TRBV28
d_gene: NA

CDR3aa: CASRSGTSGSYEQYF
CDR3nt: TGCGCCAGCAGAAGTGGGACTAGCGGGAGTTACGAGCAGTACTTC
j_gene: TRBJ2-7
abundance: few
v_gene: TRBV5-1
d_gene: TRBD2